This TCR beta chain was captured in a study of T cells in Graves' hyperthyroidism and ophthalmopathy. Study overall: Peripheral blood was secured at the point of initial diagnosis, before any treatment.

V trimming: 4 bases; J trimming: 0 bases; junction bases outside the gene matches: 8. Germline V CDR1 and CDR2: SGHVS, FQNEAQ. This CDR3 is 16 amino acids long. RNA transcripts served as the template for amplifying TCR beta CDR3 regions. Researchers ran a first-round RT-PCR on the TCR CDR3 using the HTBI primer set. MiXCR, run by TCRdb on the multiplex PCR reads, gives a single entry per CDR3 protein. The sample lists around 540,000 distinct CDR3 sequences, roughly 15% occurring once. This clonotype occurred many times. What was sequenced was blood. The rearrangement uses TRBV7-8 and TRBJ1-1, with 7 bases identical to TRBD1. This receptor was obtained from a woman aged 30 to 39 with Graves' ophthalmopathy. CDR3 loop: CASSWRQGGMNTEAFF. In nucleotides, the CDR3 is TGTGCCAGCAGCTGGAGACAGGGAGGAATGAACACTGAAGCTTTCTTT.